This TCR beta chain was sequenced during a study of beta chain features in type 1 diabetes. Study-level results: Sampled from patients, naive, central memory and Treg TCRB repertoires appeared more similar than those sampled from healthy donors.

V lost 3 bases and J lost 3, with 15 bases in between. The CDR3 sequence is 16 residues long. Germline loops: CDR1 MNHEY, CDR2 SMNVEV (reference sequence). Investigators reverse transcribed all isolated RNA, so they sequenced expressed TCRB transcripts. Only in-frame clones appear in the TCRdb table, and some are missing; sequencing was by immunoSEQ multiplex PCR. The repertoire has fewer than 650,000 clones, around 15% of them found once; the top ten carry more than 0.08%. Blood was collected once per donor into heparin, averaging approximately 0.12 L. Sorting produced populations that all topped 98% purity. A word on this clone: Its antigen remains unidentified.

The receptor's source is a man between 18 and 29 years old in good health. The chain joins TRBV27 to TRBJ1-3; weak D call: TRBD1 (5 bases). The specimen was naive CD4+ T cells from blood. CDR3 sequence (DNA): TGTGCCAGCAGTTTCCTAGGGGCGGGAAGTGGAAACACCATATATTTT. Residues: CASSFLGAGSGNTIYF.